This TCR beta chain was found in a study of Ad26.COV2.S vaccination and SARS-CoV-2 variants. Study context: This donor came from the COV1001 trial of Ad26.COV2.S.

The table came from immunoSEQ multiplex PCR; TCRdb's copy has only in-frame clones and leaves some out. The data show just under 250,000 clones, 88% seen once. Treatment indicated: 15 to 20 received Ad26.COV2.S at low or high dose, single or two shots; several received placebo; per-sample allocation not given. Samples analyzed were those drawn on day 63 after the first vaccine or placebo injection. General study results and limits: An underestimation of total T cell responses may have resulted from the TCR breadth and depth analyses. Vaccinees and placebo recipients showed similar non-spike TCR breadth. Vaccinated individuals (as opposed to placebo recipients) had higher spike-specific TCR breadth.

With respect to this clone: Its antigen is not known.

The sequencing here drew on peripheral blood, taken in a trial of Ad26.COV2.S vaccine versus placebo. This TCR derives from a person between 18 and 65 years old who received the Ad26.COV2.S COVID-19 vaccine or a placebo.

CDR3 sequence (DNA): TGCGCCAGCAGTCAATCACGCCCGGATCCACAAGAGACCCAGTACTTC. It specifies CASSQSRPDPQETQYF. The rearrangement links TRBV23-1 to TRBJ2-5; D remains ambiguous. Being an ORF, TRBV23-1 has a function that is uncertain. The CDR3 runs 16 residues. V lost 0 bases to trimming and J lost 2 bases, with 13 bases between them.